Presented here are 27 T cell receptor beta chains from one specimen sequenced in a study of cytomegalovirus exposure and HLA in healthy donors. PCR employed 60 Vbeta and 13 Jbeta primers. TCRdb keeps only in-frame clones here, not all; method: immunoSEQ multiplex PCR. There are roughly 100,000 clones in the sample; about 79% occur only once, and approximately 3.4% lies in the top ten. The material sequenced was PBMCs. These TCRs come from a male donor in good health and CMV-seropositive.

This rearrangement joins TRBV2 to TRBJ2-5; 11 bases fit TRBD2. CDR1 SNHLY and CDR2 FYNNEI come from the germline V gene. The CDR3 consists of 15 residues. The trim removed 6 bases at V and 4 bases at J, leaving 7 bases unmatched. The CDR3 spells CASRDIGLAGETQYF. CDR3 in DNA: TGTGCCAGCAGAGATATTGGACTAGCGGGAGAGACCCAGTACTTC.

The genes are TRBV7-2 and TRBJ1-3, with 9 nucleotides matching TRBD1. The CDR3 spans 17 residues. Germline CDR1 is SGHTA and CDR2 is FQGNSA. Unmatched junction bases numbered 9, after V lost 5 bases and J lost 1 base. The CDR3 DNA is TGTGCCAGCAGCCTAGGGGGACAGGGAGTATCTGGAAACACCATATATTTT. This translates into CASSLGGQGVSGNTIYF.

The chain links TRBV7-9 to TRBJ2-7, with 9 bases identical to TRBD1. The CDR3 runs to 14 residues. V lost 1 base, J lost 5 bases, and 3 bases stayed unmatched. Germline V gives CDR1 SEHNR, CDR2 FQNEAQ (reference sequence). In DNA form, the CDR3 reads TGTGCCAGCAGCTTAGGGACAGGGGCCCACGAGCAGTACTTC. Translation gives CASSLGTGAHEQYF.

The chain uses TRBV9 and TRBJ2-1; the match to TRBD2 covers 8 bases. With V trimmed by 7 bases and J by 5 bases, 5 bases remained unmatched. Germline V gene data show CDR1 as SGDLS and CDR2 as YYNGEE. This CDR3 comprises 13 residues. CDR3 residues: CASDTGGHNEQFF. CDR3 DNA sequence: TGTGCCAGCGATACGGGGGGGCACAATGAGCAGTTCTTC.

The V call is TRBV27, the J call TRBJ1-1; D unclear. Germline values: CDR1 MNHEY, CDR2 SMNVEV (reference sequence). The length of the CDR3 is 13 residues. Trimming cost V 5 bases and J 5 bases, with 12 bases left between them. CDR3 sequence: CASSTVTETEAFF. For the CDR3, the DNA is TGTGCCAGCAGTACAGTCACCGAGACTGAAGCTTTCTTT.

The J gene is TRBJ1-5, the V gene TRBV6-6, with D possibly TRBD1 on 6 matching bases. Germline V gene sequence: CDR1 MNHNY, CDR2 SVGAGI (reference sequence). V was clipped by 1 base and J by 4 bases, with 11 bases between them. The CDR3 consists of 15 residues. The CDR3 loop is CASSYFDRSNQPQHF. CDR3 coding DNA: TGTGCCAGCAGTTACTTCGACAGGTCAAATCAGCCCCAGCATTTT.

This chain joins TRBV7-2 and TRBJ2-7; 7 bases align to TRBD1. CDR3 size: 17 residues. The germline gives CDR1 SGHTA, CDR2 FQGNSA. V dropped 2 bases and J dropped 0; count of bases not matched to a gene: 10. CDR3 protein: CASSLQGTAVPSYEQYF. The CDR3 bases are TGTGCCAGCAGCTTACAAGGGACAGCGGTCCCCTCCTACGAGCAGTACTTC.

The rearrangement links TRBV20-1 to TRBJ2-3; weak D call: TRBD2 (6 bases). CDR3 size: 11 residues. Trimming pared 7 bases from V and 9 bases from J, leaving 14 bases between. Germline CDR1 and CDR2: DFQATT and SNEGSKA (reference sequence). The CDR3 sequence: CSVLSGGTQYF. CDR3 coding DNA: TGCAGTGTCCTTAGTGGGGGGACGCAGTATTTT.

As concerns this clone: Mismatch with germline at one junction end may stem from a read error. The chain employs TRBV2 and TRBJ2-7, with a weak D call TRBD2 (6 bases). This CDR3 is 12 amino acids long. Per germline, CDR1 SNHLY and CDR2 FYNNEI. This chain's CDR3 is CASSGGEILEAF. Here the CDR3 DNA reads TGTGCCAGCAGTGGCGGGGAGATACTCGAAGCATTC.

The J gene is TRBJ1-6, the V gene TRBV2; TRBD1 is a possible D gene (6 bases). The ends were cut back, 1 base at V and 10 bases at J, with 11 bases in the middle. Germline V gene lookup returns CDR1 SNHLY and CDR2 FYNNEI. The CDR3 contains 14 residues. The CDR3 bases are TGTGCCAGCAGTGAAGGCAGCGGGGGCTCACCCCTCCACTTT. Amino acid sequence: CASSEGSGGSPLHF. Combining the CDR3 with reference TRBV2 and TRBJ1-6 gives the whole variable domain EPEVTQTPSHQVTQMGQEVILRCVPISNHLYFYWYRQILGQKVEFLVSFYNNEISEKSEIFDDQFSVERPDGSNFTLKIRSTKLEDSAMYFCASSEGSGGSPLHFGNGTRLTVT.

In its sample, this clone was seen a few times. J is TRBJ1-1 and V is TRBV30; weak D call: TRBD1 (6 bases). This CDR3 has 14 amino acids. V lost 2 bases to trimming and J lost 4 bases, with 14 bases between them. CDR1 GTSNPN and CDR2 SVGIG come from the germline V gene (reference sequence). The DNA for the CDR3 is TGTGCCTGGAGTTCCCAGGGAGGGGGCACTGAAGCTTTCTTT. It translates to CAWSSQGGGTEAFF.

The chain's CDR3 is CAWSLRRGGMDTGELFF. The CDR3 DNA reads TGTGCCTGGAGTTTAAGGCGGGGAGGAATGGACACCGGGGAGCTGTTTTTT. The chain recombines TRBV30 with TRBJ2-2; maybe TRBD2 (6 bases). CDR3 size: 17 residues. Trimming shortened V by 2 bases and J by 3 bases, and 19 bases separated the two germline ends. Germline values: CDR1 GTSNPN, CDR2 SVGIG (reference sequence). The full variable domain, in which reference TRBV30 and TRBJ2-2 provide the parts outside the CDR3, is SQTIHQWPATLVQPVGSPLSLECTVEGTSNPNLYWYRQAAGRGLQLLFYSVGIGQISSEVPQNLSASRPQDRQFILSSKKLLLSDSGFYLCAWSLRRGGMDTGELFFGEGSRLTVL.

This clone was seen only once. The chain is built from TRBV5-1 and TRBJ2-3; TRBD1 matches 7 bases. Trimming cost V 4 bases and J 5 bases; bases outside gene matches: 7. The CDR3 extends over 14 amino acids. CDR1 is SGHRS and CDR2 is YFSETQ in the germline V gene. CDR3 residues: CASSPGQSKDTQYF. In DNA, the CDR3 is TGCGCCAGCAGCCCGGGACAGTCTAAAGATACGCAGTATTTT.

This chain connects TRBV2 to TRBJ2-2, with 15 bases that match TRBD2. V was pared by 5 bases and J by 0 bases, with 16 bases of the junction left unmatched. This CDR3 region has 22 residues. Germline lookup yields CDR1 SNHLY and CDR2 FYNNEI. CDR3: CASSRTSGGATPFVSNTGELFF. The CDR3 bases are TGTGCCAGCAGTCGGACTAGCGGGGGGGCCACCCCCTTTGTCTCGAACACCGGGGAGCTGTTTTTT.

This chain connects TRBV7-8 to TRBJ1-2; possibly TRBD1 for D (6 bases). This CDR3 has 15 amino acids. Per germline, CDR1 SGHVS and CDR2 FQNEAQ. The V gene lost 3 bases and the J gene lost 3 bases, with 14 bases spanning the gap. The CDR3 DNA is TGTGCCAGCAGCTTGGACAGTAACCTACACTATGGCTACACCTTC. It encodes CASSLDSNLHYGYTF.

V is TRBV30 and J is TRBJ2-4, with 8 bases fitting TRBD1. V gave up 2 bases and J gave up 16 bases; unmatched junction bases: 10. Germline V lookup: CDR1 GTSNPN, CDR2 SVGIG (reference sequence). The CDR3 length is 12 residues. The CDR3 nucleotides are TGTGCCTGGAGTACAGCCGGGACAGGACAATACTTC. Translating gives CAWSTAGTGQYF.

The V gene is TRBV5-4, the J gene TRBJ2-2; D remains unclear. Germline V gives CDR1 SGHNT, CDR2 YYREEE (reference sequence). V gave up 3 bases and J gave up 5 bases, with 8 bases separating them. The CDR3 runs 13 residues. The CDR3 region is CASSSKLTGELFF. The CDR3 DNA follows: TGTGCCAGCAGCTCTAAACTGACCGGGGAGCTGTTTTTT.

The V call is TRBV5-1, the J call TRBJ1-2; 11 nucleotides match TRBD1. CDR1 is SGHRS, CDR2 YFSETQ, per germline. V was clipped by 4 bases and J by 2 bases; unmatched bases: 4. This CDR3 is 15 amino acids long. The CDR3 DNA follows: TGCGCCAGCAGCGCTAGGGACAGGGGGAACTATGGCTACACCTTC. It yields the protein CASSARDRGNYGYTF.

The rearrangement links TRBV27 to TRBJ2-7; weak D call: TRBD1 (5 bases). Looked up from germline, CDR1 is MNHEY and CDR2 is SMNVEV (reference sequence). The CDR3 has 13 residues. Deletions cut 7 bases from V and 1 base from J, with 11 bases between. The CDR3 bases are TGTGCCAGCAAGGTTTCAGGGTCCTACGAGCAGTACTTC. It codes for CASKVSGSYEQYF.

This clone was seen a handful of times. The chain has TRBV30 and TRBJ1-1, with 8 positions matching TRBD1. V lost 7 bases and J lost 4; bases outside the gene matches: 2. CDR1 is GTSNPN, CDR2 SVGIG, per germline (reference sequence). CDR3 length: 11 amino acids. CDR3 loop: CASTGGTEAFF. CDR3 nucleotides: TGTGCCTCTACAGGGGGCACTGAAGCTTTCTTT.

The chain carries TRBV7-6 and TRBJ1-3, with 8 bases aligning to TRBD1. The V gene's germline CDR1 is SGHVS and CDR2 FNYEAQ. This CDR3 has 16 amino acids. V lost 5 bases and J lost 0; bases outside the gene matches: 6. For the CDR3, the DNA is TGTGCCAGCAGCGGAACAGGGGGATTCTCTGGAAACACCATATATTTT. As protein: CASSGTGGFSGNTIYF.

The rearrangement joins TRBV6-4 to TRBJ2-2; 9 bases are a match to TRBD2. Trimming removed 5 bases from V and 7 bases from J; junction bases left unmatched: 11. Germline V gene sequence: CDR1 MRHNA, CDR2 SNTAGT. The CDR3 runs to 16 residues. CDR3 DNA: TGTGCCAGCAGTCCCTCAGCGCGGGGGGGCTTCGGGGAGCTGTTTTTT. Encoded protein: CASSPSARGGFGELFF.

The chain recombines TRBV11-2 with TRBJ1-4, with D perhaps TRBD1 (5 bases). The V gene lost 0 bases and the J gene lost 8 bases, with 16 bases spanning the gap. Germline values: CDR1 SGHAT, CDR2 FQNNGV. The CDR3 covers 16 residues. The CDR3 loop reads CASSLEGTGLREKLFF. The CDR3 bases are TGTGCCAGCAGCTTAGAGGGCACAGGCCTTAGGGAAAAACTGTTTTTT.

The chain links TRBV18 to TRBJ1-1; 9 bases align to TRBD1. This CDR3 region has 14 residues. J lost 1 base, V lost 5 bases, and 2 bases had no gene match. CDR1 KGHSH and CDR2 LQKENI come from the germline V gene. CDR3 loop: CASSGQGTNTEAFF. For the CDR3, the DNA is TGTGCCAGCTCAGGACAGGGGACGAACACTGAAGCTTTCTTT.

The chain recombines TRBV7-9 with TRBJ2-5, with D possibly TRBD2 on 5 matching bases. Germline V CDR1 and CDR2: SEHNR, FQNEAQ (reference sequence). This CDR3 has 13 residues. V dropped 3 bases and J dropped 5 bases, with 10 bases sitting between them. The chain's CDR3 is CASSFPSQETQYF. CDR3 coding DNA: TGTGCCAGCAGCTTCCCTAGCCAGGAGACCCAGTACTTC.

In this sample, this clone turned up a few times. The chain employs TRBV18 and TRBJ1-4; 7 positions agree with TRBD1. Trimming took 3 bases from V and 3 from J; bases not matched to a gene: 7. The CDR3 spans 16 residues. Germline V gene sequence: CDR1 KGHSH, CDR2 LQKENI. CDR3 amino acids: CASSPGQDEANEKLFF. The CDR3 DNA follows: TGTGCCAGCTCACCTGGACAGGATGAGGCTAATGAAAAACTGTTTTTT.

This clone was detected only a few times. The V and J genes are TRBV4-3 and TRBJ1-1; D ambiguous. Germline CDR1 and CDR2: LGHNA and YSLEER. This CDR3 is built from 13 residues. Deletions cut 2 bases from V and 1 base from J, with 5 bases between. CDR3 region: CASSQLSNTEAFF. The CDR3 nucleotides read TGCGCCAGCAGCCAACTTTCGAACACTGAAGCTTTCTTT.